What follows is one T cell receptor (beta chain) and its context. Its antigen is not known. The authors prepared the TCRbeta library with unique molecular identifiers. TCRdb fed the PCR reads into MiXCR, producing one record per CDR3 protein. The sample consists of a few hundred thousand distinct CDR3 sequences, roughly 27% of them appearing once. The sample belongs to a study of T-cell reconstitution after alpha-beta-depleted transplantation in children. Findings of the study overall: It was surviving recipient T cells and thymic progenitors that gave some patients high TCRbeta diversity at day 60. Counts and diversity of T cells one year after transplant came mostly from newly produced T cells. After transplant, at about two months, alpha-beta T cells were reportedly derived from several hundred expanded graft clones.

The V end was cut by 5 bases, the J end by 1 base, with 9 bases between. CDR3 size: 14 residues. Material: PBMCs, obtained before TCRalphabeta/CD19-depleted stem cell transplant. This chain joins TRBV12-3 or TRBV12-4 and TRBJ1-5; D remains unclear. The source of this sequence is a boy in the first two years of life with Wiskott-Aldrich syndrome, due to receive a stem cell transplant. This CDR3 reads CASSPYESNQPQHF. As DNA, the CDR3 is TGTGCCAGCAGTCCTTACGAGAGCAATCAGCCCCAGCATTTT.